This T cell receptor (beta chain) stems from a study of T cell repertoires in cytomegalovirus infection. In the study overall: Public TCR beta signatures provided an indication of both CMV infection and a matching HLA type.

A single record per CDR3 protein comes from TCRdb applying MiXCR to the reads. The sample has fewer than 550,000 distinct CDR3 sequences, about 11% seen once; the top ten hold roughly a tenth. The sample holds a few counts of this clonotype. The V segment lost 3 bases and the J segment 2 bases; nucleotides outside the gene matches: 7. This CDR3 has 16 amino acids. CDR1 is SEHNR and CDR2 is FQNEAQ in the germline V gene (reference sequence). The chain combines TRBV7-9 with TRBJ2-5; TRBD1 matches at 9 bases. The TCR was taken from a human donor in good health (CMV status not recorded). Some clones in this sample may be carry-over from other donors' samples. Source material: PBMCs. The CDR3 loop is CASSFPATGGQETQYF. CDR3 sequence (DNA): TGTGCCAGCAGCTTCCCGGCGACAGGGGGTCAAGAGACCCAGTACTTC.